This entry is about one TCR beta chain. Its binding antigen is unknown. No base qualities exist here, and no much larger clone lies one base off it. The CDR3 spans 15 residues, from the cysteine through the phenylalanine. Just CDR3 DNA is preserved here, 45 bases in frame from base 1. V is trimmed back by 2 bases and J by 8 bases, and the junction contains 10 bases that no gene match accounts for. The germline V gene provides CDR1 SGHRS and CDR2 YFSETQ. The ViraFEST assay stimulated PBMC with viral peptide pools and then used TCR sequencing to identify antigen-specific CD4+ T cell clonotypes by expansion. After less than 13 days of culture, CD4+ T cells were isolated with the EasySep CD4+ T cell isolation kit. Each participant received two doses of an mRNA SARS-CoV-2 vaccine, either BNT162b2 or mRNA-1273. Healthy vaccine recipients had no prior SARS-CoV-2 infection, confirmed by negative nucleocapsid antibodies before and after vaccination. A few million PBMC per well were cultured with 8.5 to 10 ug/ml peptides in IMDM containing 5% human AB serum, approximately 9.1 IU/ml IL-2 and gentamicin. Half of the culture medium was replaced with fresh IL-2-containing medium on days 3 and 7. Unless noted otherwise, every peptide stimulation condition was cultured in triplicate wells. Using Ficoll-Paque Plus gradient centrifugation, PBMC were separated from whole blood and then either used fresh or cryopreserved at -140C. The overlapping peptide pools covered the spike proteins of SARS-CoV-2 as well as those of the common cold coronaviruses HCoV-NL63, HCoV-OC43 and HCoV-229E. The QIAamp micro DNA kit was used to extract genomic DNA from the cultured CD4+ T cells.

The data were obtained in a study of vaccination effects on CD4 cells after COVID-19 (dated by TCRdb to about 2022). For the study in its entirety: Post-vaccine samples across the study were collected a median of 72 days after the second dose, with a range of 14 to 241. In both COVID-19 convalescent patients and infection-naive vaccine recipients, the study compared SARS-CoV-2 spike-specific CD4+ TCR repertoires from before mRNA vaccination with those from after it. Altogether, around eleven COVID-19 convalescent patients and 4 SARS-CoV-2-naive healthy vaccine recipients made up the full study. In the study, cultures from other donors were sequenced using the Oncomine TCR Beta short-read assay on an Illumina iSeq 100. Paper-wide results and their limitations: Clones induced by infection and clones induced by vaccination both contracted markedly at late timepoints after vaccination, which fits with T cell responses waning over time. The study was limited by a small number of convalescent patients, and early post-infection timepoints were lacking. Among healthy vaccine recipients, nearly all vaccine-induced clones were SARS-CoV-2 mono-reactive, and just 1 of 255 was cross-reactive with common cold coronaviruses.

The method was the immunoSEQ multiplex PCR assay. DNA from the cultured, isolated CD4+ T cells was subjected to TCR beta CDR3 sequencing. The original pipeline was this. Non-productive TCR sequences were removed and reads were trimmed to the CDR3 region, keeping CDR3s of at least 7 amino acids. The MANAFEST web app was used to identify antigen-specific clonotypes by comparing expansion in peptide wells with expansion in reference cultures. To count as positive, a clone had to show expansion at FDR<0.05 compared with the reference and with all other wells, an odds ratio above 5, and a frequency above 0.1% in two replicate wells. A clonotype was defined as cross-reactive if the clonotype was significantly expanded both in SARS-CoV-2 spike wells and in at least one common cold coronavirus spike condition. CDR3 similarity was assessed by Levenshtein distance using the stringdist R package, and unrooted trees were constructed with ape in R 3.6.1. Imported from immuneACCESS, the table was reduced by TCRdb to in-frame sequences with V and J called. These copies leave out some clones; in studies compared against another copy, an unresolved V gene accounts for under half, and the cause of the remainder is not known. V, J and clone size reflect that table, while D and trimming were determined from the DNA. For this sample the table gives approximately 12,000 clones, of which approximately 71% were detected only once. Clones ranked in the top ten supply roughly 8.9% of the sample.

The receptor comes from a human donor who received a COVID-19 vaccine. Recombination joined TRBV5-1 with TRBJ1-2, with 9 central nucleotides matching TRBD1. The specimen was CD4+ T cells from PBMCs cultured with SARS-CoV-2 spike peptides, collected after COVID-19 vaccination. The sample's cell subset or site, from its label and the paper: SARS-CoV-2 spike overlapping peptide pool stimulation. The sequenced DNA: TGCGCCAGCAGCTTTGGGGCCACAGGGGGCGGAGGCTACACCTTC. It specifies CASSFGATGGGGYTF.